This passage covers 17 T cell receptor beta chains from one sample sequenced in a study of T cell repertoires in cytomegalovirus infection. Antigens for these TCRs are unknown. MiXCR, applied by TCRdb to the reads, yields one record per CDR3 protein. The sample has 640,000 or so distinct CDR3 sequences, 33% seen once. Sequencing was performed on cultured PBMCs, taken from culture after CMV antigen stimulation. These receptors all stem from a human donor in good health (CMV status not recorded). Some clones in this sample may be carry-over from other donors' samples.

The J gene is TRBJ2-3, the V gene TRBV11-2; D gene unclear. The germline V gene encodes CDR1 SGHAT and CDR2 FQNNGV. V was pared by 6 bases and J by 4 bases, with 17 bases between. This CDR3 is built from 15 residues. The CDR3 region has the DNA TGTGCCAGCAGACGGGCCGGTGTCCGGGCAGATACGCAGTATTTT. Its translation: CASRRAGVRADTQYF.

This rearrangement joins TRBV11-2 to TRBJ2-7; D possibly corresponds to TRBD1 (5 bases). Germline CDR1 and CDR2: SGHAT and FQNNGV. The CDR3 sequence is 15 residues long. Trimming stripped 1 base from V and 1 base from J, with 11 bases between. CDR3 DNA: TGTGCCAGCAGCTTAGGCCCTGACAGATCCTACGAGCAGTACTTC. This sequence encodes CASSLGPDRSYEQYF.

The chain employs TRBV19 and TRBJ2-5, with 7 bases fitting TRBD2. The germline CDR1 and CDR2 sequences are LNHDA and SQIVND (reference sequence). The CDR3 has 15 residues. V trimming: 4 bases; J trimming: 1 base; junction bases outside the gene matches: 6. The CDR3 DNA reads TGTGCCAGTAGTACAACTAGCGATTTCCAAGAGACCCAGTACTTC. It translates to CASSTTSDFQETQYF.

This clonotype was counted at least ten times. The chain recombines TRBV28 with TRBJ1-1, with 8 bases matching TRBD1. In germline, CDR1 is MDHEN, CDR2 SYDVKM. With 5 bases clipped from V and 4 bases from J, the junction kept 3 bases outside the gene matches. The CDR3 contains 13 residues. The DNA of the CDR3 is TGTGCCAGCAGTCCCGGGACAGGCACTGAAGCTTTCTTT. The encoded protein is CASSPGTGTEAFF.

This clonotype was recorded only once. This sequence joins TRBV18 and TRBJ2-7; 8 bases are a match to TRBD1. J was trimmed by 6 bases and V by 4 bases; bases with no gene match: 8. Germline V gene data show CDR1 as KGHSH and CDR2 as LQKENI. This CDR3 region has 14 residues. The CDR3 region is CASSQGTGEREQYF. The CDR3 region has the DNA TGTGCCAGCTCACAAGGGACAGGTGAACGCGAGCAGTACTTC.

The V gene is TRBV11-2, the J gene TRBJ2-3; perhaps TRBD2 as D (5 bases). CDR3 length equals 17 residues. The V end was cut by 5 bases, the J end by 0 bases, with 18 bases between. Germline CDR1 is SGHAT and CDR2 is FQNNGV. CDR3 in amino acids: CASSLADGIPSTDTQYF. The CDR3 bases are TGTGCCAGCAGCCTGGCGGACGGGATCCCTAGCACAGATACGCAGTATTTT.

The gene calls are TRBV7-9 and TRBJ2-7, with D uncertain. The germline V gene encodes CDR1 SEHNR and CDR2 FQNEAQ (reference sequence). Trimming removed 5 bases at V and 3 bases at J, with 14 bases between. This CDR3 region has 14 residues. The CDR3 DNA follows: TGTGCCAGCAGCCTTACGGACGGTTACTACGAGCAGTACTTC. Its translation is CASSLTDGYYEQYF.

To note about this clonotype: Germline is not matched at one junction end, which may reflect a read error. V and J are TRBV12-3 or TRBV12-4 and TRBJ2-1, with 7 nucleotides matching TRBD2. The CDR3 consists of 11 residues. CDR3 protein: CASSPGLRLLF. The CDR3 bases are TGTGCCAGCAGTCCGGGACTACGTTTACTCTTC.

V and J are TRBV6-5 and TRBJ1-2; weak D call: TRBD1 (5 bases). Trimming stripped 0 bases from V and 8 bases from J, with 16 bases between. This CDR3 is 15 amino acids long. The germline V gene has CDR1 MNHEY and CDR2 SVGAGI. In nucleotides, the CDR3 is TGTGCCAGCAGTTACTCAAACAGGCTCTCGGGGGGCTACACCTTC. Translated: CASSYSNRLSGGYTF.

Only a few counts were recorded for this clonotype. V and J are TRBV3-1 and TRBJ2-7; D not certain. Trimming shortened V by 1 base and J by 6 bases, and 7 bases separated the two germline ends. Germline assignment: CDR1 LGHDT and CDR2 YNNKEL (reference sequence). The CDR3 contains 12 residues. Here the CDR3 reads CASSQGVFEQYF. For the CDR3, the DNA is TGTGCCAGCAGCCAAGGGGTTTTCGAGCAGTACTTC.

The V gene is TRBV2, the J gene TRBJ2-7, with D perhaps given as TRBD1 or TRBD2 (7 bases each). Trimming pared 8 bases from V and 2 bases from J, leaving 19 bases between. This CDR3 spans 15 amino acids. Germline CDR1 SNHLY, CDR2 FYNNEI. CDR3 protein: CASAGADRRTYEQYF. DNA for the CDR3: TGTGCCAGCGCGGGGGCGGACAGGAGGACCTACGAGCAGTACTTC.

This chain connects TRBV7-2 to TRBJ1-6; perhaps TRBD1 as D (5 bases). This CDR3 contains 16 residues. Germline V lookup: CDR1 SGHTA, CDR2 FQGNSA. V lost 6 bases and J lost 1, with 13 bases in between. The CDR3 sequence: CASRFTGGSYNSPLHF. The CDR3 coding sequence is TGTGCCAGCAGGTTCACCGGGGGGTCCTATAATTCACCCCTCCACTTT.

This clonotype was detected a few times. The chain has TRBV7-2 and TRBJ2-7; D perhaps matches TRBD1 (6 bases). Trimming removed 0 bases at V and 3 bases at J, with 12 bases between. This CDR3 region has 15 residues. Germline V gene data show CDR1 as SGHTA and CDR2 as FQGNSA. The chain's CDR3 is CASSLAGRGIYEQYF. The DNA for the CDR3 is TGTGCCAGCAGCTTAGCCGGCAGGGGCATCTACGAGCAGTACTTC.

This clonotype was observed many times. This chain joins TRBV7-2 and TRBJ2-7, with D possibly being TRBD2 (6 bases). CDR1 and CDR2 (germline): SGHTA, FQGNSA. The CDR3 has 14 amino acids. V shed 5 bases and J shed 2 bases, with 13 bases lying between them. Written as DNA, the CDR3 is TGTGCCAGCAGCCCTATGACGGGGGCCTACGAGCAGTACTTC. Its protein is CASSPMTGAYEQYF.

This clonotype has just a few counts. This rearrangement joins TRBV6-1 to TRBJ1-2; D gene unclear. Germline-derived CDR1 and CDR2 are MNHNS and SASEGT. Trimming stripped 4 bases from V and 1 base from J, with 7 bases between. The CDR3 runs 13 residues. The CDR3 spells CASSVTVNYGYTF. The CDR3 DNA is TGTGCCAGCAGTGTAACCGTTAACTATGGCTACACCTTC.

Only a few counts were recorded for this clonotype. V and J are TRBV7-2 and TRBJ1-2; the D gene is possibly TRBD1 (5 bases). The CDR3 runs 13 residues. The germline V gene has CDR1 SGHTA and CDR2 FQGNSA. The ends were cut back, 7 bases at V and 5 bases at J, with 14 bases in the middle. The CDR3 protein is CASTWQGKYGYTF. The CDR3 coding sequence is TGTGCCAGCACATGGCAGGGAAAGTATGGCTACACCTTC.

This chain uses TRBV29-1 with TRBJ1-1; TRBD1 might be the D (5 bases). Germline CDR1 reads SQVTM; CDR2 reads ANQGSEA. The germline V and J ends were trimmed by 2 bases and 5 bases, with 12 bases remaining between them. The CDR3 consists of 13 residues. CDR3 loop: CSVETGRATEAFF. The DNA of the CDR3 is TGCAGCGTTGAAACGGGCAGGGCTACTGAAGCTTTCTTT.